The next 6 T cell receptor beta chains were all read from a single sample in a study of blood T cell repertoires in COVID-19. Here immunoSEQ multiplex PCR was the method, and the copy in TCRdb shows in-frame clones only, minus some. The table includes approximately 160,000 clones, under 95% detected once. Sequenced: peripheral blood. Source of these receptors: a man aged 55 to 69 with active or convalescent COVID-19.

V gene TRBV5-1 combines with J gene TRBJ2-6, with a possible D match to TRBD2 (7 bases). The CDR3 has 16 amino acids. With 4 bases removed from V and 0 bases from J, the gap between germline ends came to 11 bases. From germline, CDR1 is SGHRS and CDR2 YFSETQ. The CDR3 DNA reads TGCGCCAGCAGCCCGGGGGGCCGCTCTGGGGCCAACGTCCTGACTTTC. This gives the protein CASSPGGRSGANVLTF.

The chain links TRBV12-3 or TRBV12-4 to TRBJ1-2; D unclear. This CDR3 comprises 13 residues. Trimming removed 5 bases at V and 5 bases at J, with 12 bases between. The CDR3 region is CASSPRDNYGYTF. CDR3 DNA sequence: TGTGCCAGCAGTCCGAGAGACAATTATGGCTACACCTTC.

The rearrangement uses TRBV2 and TRBJ1-1, with TRBD1 identical over 9 bases. Germline CDR1 reads SNHLY; CDR2 reads FYNNEI. The CDR3 is made up of 14 amino acids. Unmatched junction bases numbered 9, after V lost 7 bases and J lost 6 bases. This chain's CDR3 is CASTQQGAGAEAFF. DNA of the CDR3: TGTGCCAGCACGCAACAGGGGGCGGGAGCTGAAGCTTTCTTT. Complete variable domain (other parts from reference TRBV2 and TRBJ1-1): EPEVTQTPSHQVTQMGQEVILRCVPISNHLYFYWYRQILGQKVEFLVSFYNNEISEKSEIFDDQFSVERPDGSNFTLKIRSTKLEDSAMYFCASTQQGAGAEAFFGQGTRLTVV.

The CDR3 sequence is CASSFISGGEQYF. CDR3 sequence (DNA): TGTGCCAGCAGCTTTATATCGGGGGGCGAGCAGTACTTC. The rearrangement joins TRBV5-4 to TRBJ2-7; 7 bases map to TRBD2. Germline V gene lookup returns CDR1 SGHNT and CDR2 YYREEE (reference sequence). V lost 2 bases to trimming and J lost 6 bases; unmatched junction nucleotides: 5. The CDR3 is 13 amino acids.

This clone appeared a single time. In DNA, the CDR3 is TGCGCCAGCAGCTTAAGACAGTTAGGCTGGGGTTCACCCCTCCACTTT. Translating it yields CASSLRQLGWGSPLHF. This sequence joins TRBV5-1 and TRBJ1-6; maybe TRBD1 (5 bases). Trimming pared 2 bases from V and 9 bases from J, leaving 18 bases between. Germline-derived CDR1 and CDR2 are SGHRS and YFSETQ. The CDR3 has 16 residues.

This clone was observed a single time. The chain has TRBV9 and TRBJ1-2; 8 bases match TRBD1. J gave up 4 bases and V 4 bases, and 9 bases lay outside the gene matches. Germline V gene data show CDR1 as SGDLS and CDR2 as YYNGEE. The CDR3 length is 15 residues. CDR3 sequence (DNA): TGTGCCAGCAGCCCACAAGACAGGGGCGCCTATGGCTACACCTTC. Translating it yields CASSPQDRGAYGYTF.